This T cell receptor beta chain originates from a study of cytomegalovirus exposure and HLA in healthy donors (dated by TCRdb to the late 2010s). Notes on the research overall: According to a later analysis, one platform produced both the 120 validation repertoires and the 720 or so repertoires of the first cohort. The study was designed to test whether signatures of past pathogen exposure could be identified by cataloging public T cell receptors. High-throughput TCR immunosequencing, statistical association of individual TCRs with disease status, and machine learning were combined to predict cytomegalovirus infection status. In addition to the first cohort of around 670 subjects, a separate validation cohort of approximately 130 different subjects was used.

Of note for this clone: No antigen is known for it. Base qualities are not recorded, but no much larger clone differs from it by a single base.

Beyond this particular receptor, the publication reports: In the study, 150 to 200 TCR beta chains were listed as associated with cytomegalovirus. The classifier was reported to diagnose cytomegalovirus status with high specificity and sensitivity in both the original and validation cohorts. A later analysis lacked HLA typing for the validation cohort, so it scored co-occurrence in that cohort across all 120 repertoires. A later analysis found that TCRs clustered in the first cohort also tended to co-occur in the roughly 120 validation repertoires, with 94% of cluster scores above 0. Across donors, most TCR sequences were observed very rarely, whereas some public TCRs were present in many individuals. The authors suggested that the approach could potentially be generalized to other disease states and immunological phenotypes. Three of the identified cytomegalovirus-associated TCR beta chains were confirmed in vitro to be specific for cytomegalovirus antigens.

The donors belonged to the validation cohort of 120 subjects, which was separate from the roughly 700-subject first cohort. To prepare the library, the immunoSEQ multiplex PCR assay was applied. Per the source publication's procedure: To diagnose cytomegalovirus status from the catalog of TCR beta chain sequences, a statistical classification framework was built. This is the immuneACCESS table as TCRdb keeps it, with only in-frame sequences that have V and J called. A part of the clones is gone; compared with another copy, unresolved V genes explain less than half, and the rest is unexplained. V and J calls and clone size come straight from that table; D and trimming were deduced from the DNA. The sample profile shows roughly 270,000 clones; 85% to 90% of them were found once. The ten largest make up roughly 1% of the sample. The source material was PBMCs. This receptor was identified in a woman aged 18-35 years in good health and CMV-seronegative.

This receptor carries the CDR3 CATSRDGSGRASDTQYF. The sequenced DNA: TGTGCCACCAGCAGAGATGGGAGCGGGAGGGCCTCAGATACGCAGTATTTT. The rearranged chain carries TRBV15 and TRBJ2-3, with 10 bases in between that match TRBD2. Unmatched junction bases come to 7, with V trimmed by 0 bases and J by 4 bases. CDR1 and CDR2 were assigned from the germline V gene (reference sequence) as LNHNV and YYDKDF. CDR3 length: 17 amino acids, cysteine to phenylalanine. Of all the DNA, just the CDR3 is kept, 51 bases in frame from base 1.